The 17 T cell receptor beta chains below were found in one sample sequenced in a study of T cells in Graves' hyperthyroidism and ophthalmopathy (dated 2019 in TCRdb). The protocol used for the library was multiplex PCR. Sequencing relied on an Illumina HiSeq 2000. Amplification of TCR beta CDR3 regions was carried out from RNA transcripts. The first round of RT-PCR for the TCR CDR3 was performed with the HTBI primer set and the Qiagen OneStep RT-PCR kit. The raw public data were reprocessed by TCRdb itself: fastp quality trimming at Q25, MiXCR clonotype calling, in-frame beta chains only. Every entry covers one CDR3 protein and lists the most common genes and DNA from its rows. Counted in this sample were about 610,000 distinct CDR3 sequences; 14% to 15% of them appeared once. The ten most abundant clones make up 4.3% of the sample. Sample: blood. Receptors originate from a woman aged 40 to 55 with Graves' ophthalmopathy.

CDR3 DNA: TGCGCCAGCAGCCTCAGGGAGGACTATGGCTACACCTTC. It codes for CASSLREDYGYTF. The genes are TRBV4-1 and TRBJ1-2, with D perhaps matching TRBD1 (5 bases). Germline CDR1 reads MGHRA; CDR2 reads YSYEKL. The CDR3 loop spans 13 amino acids. The V gene lost 4 bases and the J gene lost 3 bases, with 9 bases spanning the gap.

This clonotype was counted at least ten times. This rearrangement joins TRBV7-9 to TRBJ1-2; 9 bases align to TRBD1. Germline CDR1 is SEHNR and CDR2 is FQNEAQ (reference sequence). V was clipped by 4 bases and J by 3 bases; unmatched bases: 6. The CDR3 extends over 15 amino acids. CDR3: CASSSGQGTDYGYTF. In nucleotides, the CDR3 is TGTGCCAGCAGCTCCGGACAGGGGACCGACTATGGCTACACCTTC.

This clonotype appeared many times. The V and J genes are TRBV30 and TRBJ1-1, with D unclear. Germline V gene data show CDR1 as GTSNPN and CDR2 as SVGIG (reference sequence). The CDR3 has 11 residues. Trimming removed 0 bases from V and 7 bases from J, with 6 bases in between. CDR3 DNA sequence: TGTGCCTGGAGTGTACTGGGTGAAGCTTTCTTT. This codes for CAWSVLGEAFF.

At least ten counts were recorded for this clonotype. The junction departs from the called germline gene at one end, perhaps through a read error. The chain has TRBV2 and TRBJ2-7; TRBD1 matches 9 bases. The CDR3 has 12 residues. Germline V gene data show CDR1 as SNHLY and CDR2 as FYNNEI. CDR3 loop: CASSADRGEQYF. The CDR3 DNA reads TGCGCCAGCAGCGCGGACAGGGGCGAGCAGTACTTC.

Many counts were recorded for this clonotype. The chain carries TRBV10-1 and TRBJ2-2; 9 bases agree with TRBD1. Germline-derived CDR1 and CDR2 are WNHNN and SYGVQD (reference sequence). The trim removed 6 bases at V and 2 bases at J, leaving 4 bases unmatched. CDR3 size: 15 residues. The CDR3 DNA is TGCGCCAGCAGCTACAGGGGGCTCAACACCGGGGAGCTGTTTTTT. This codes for CASSYRGLNTGELFF.

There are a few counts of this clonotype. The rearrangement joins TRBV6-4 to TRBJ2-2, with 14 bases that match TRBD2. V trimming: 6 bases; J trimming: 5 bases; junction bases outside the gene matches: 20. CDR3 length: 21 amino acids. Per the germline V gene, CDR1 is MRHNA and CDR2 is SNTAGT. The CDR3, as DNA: TGTGCCAGCAGATCCGGTTGGGGGACTAGCGGGGGACAAAGGGGAACCGGGGAGCTGTTTTTT. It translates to CASRSGWGTSGGQRGTGELFF.

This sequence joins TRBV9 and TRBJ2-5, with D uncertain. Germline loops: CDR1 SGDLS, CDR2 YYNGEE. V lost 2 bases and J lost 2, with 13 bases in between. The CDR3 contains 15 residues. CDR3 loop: CASSVGLGRQETQYF. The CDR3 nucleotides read TGTGCCAGCAGCGTCGGGCTGGGAAGACAAGAGACCCAGTACTTC.

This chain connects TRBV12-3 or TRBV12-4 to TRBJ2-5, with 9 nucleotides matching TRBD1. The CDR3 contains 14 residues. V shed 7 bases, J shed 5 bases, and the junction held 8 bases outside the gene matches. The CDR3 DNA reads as TGTGCCAGCACACCGGGACAGGGTTGGGAGACCCAGTACTTC. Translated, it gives CASTPGQGWETQYF.

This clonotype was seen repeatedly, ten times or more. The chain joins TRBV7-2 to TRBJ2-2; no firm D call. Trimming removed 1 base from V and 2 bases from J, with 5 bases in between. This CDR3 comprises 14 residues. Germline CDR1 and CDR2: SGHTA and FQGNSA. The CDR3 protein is CASSLDFNTGELFF. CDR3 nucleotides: TGTGCCAGCAGCTTAGACTTTAACACCGGGGAGCTGTTTTTT. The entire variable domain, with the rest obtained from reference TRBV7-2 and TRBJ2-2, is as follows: GAGVSQSPSNKVTEKGKDVELRCDPISGHTALYWYRQSLGQGLEFLIYFQGNSAPDKSGLPSDRFSAERTGGSVSTLTIQRTQQEDSAVYLCASSLDFNTGELFFGEGSRLTVL.

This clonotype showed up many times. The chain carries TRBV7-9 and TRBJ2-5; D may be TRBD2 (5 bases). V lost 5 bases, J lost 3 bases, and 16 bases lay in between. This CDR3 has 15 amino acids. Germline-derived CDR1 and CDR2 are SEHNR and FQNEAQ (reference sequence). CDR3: CASSPGNSFKETQYF. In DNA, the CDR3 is TGTGCCAGCAGCCCCGGGAATTCATTTAAAGAGACCCAGTACTTC.

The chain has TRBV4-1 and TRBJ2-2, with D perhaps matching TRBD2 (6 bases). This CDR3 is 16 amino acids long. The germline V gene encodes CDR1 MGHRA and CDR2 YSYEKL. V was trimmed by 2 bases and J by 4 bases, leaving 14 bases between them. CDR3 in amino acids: CASSQSGVVGTGELFF. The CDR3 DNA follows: TGCGCCAGCAGCCAATCGGGGGTGGTGGGCACCGGGGAGCTGTTTTTT.

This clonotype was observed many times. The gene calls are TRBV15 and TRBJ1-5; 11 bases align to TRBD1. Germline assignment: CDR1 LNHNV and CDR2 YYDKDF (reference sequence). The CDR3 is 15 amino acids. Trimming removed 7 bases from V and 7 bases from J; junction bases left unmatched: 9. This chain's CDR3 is CATTTDRGLGQPQHF. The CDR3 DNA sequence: TGTGCCACCACTACGGACAGGGGGCTGGGGCAGCCCCAGCATTTT.

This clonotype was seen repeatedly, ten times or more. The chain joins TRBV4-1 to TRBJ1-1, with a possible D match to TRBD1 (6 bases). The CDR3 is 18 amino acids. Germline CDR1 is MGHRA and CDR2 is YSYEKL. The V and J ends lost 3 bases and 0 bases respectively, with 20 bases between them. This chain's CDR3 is CASSQDQTRDTMNTEAFF. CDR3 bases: TGCGCCAGCAGCCAGGACCAAACCCGGGACACGATGAACACTGAAGCTTTCTTT.

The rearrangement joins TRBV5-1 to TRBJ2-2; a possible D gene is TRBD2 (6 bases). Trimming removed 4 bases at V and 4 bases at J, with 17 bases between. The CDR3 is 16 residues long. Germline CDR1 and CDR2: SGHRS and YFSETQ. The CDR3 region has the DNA TGCGCCAGCAGCCAATCTACGGGGGAGATCACCGGGGAGCTGTTTTTT. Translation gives CASSQSTGEITGELFF.

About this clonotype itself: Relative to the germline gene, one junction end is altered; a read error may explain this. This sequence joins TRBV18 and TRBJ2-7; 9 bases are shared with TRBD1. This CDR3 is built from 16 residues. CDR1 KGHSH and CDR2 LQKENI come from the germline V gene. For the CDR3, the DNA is TGTGCCAGCTCCCCACAGGGGGCGCTTAATGACTACGAGCAGTACTTC. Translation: CASSPQGALNDYEQYF.

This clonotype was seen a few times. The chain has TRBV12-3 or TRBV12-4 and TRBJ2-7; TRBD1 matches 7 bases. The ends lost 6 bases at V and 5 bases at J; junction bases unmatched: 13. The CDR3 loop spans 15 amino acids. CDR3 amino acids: CASSDGTVVSHEQYF. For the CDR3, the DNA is TGTGCCAGCAGCGACGGGACAGTAGTTTCCCACGAGCAGTACTTC.

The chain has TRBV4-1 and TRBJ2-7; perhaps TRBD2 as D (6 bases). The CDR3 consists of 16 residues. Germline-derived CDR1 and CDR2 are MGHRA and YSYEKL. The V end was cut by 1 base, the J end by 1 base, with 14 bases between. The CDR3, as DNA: TGCGCCAGCAGCCAAGGGCTCGGGGGTCCGTCCTACGAGCAGTACTTC. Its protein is CASSQGLGGPSYEQYF.